This TCR beta chain was documented in a study of OX40 agonist ivuxolimab in advanced cancers. Across the study: An anti-OX40 (CD134) antibody with agonistic activity, ivuxolimab, was administered to patients. A male proportion of 82.7% was recorded, with mean age approximately 57 years and range roughly 23 to 79.

This clone was seen once. What it binds is unknown. Overall study results and limits: At 0.1 to 3.0 mg/kg, clonal expansion of CD4+ and CD8+ blood T cells had occurred by week 6. Among the nonresponders, some also had low normalized T-cell clonal expansion.

Profiling relied on immunoSEQ multiplex PCR, and the TCRdb table lists in-frame clones only, not all of them. The data show about 77,000 clones, over 85% seen once. The CDR3 sequence is 16 residues long. The J segment lost 6 bases and the V segment lost 5 bases, leaving 14 bases of the junction unmatched. Germline V CDR1 and CDR2: SGHAT, FQNNGV. The V and J genes are TRBV11-2 and TRBJ2-7, with TRBD1 matching over 9 bases. This receptor was taken from an adult with an advanced solid tumor such as melanoma, head and neck, liver or kidney cancer. The sample consisted of CD4+ or CD8+ T cells sorted from blood, taken in a trial of the OX40 agonist ivuxolimab. The CDR3 nucleotides are TGTGCCAGCAGCCCCATACAGGGGGCGCCTTCGCGCGAGCAGTACTTC. This gives the protein CASSPIQGAPSREQYF.